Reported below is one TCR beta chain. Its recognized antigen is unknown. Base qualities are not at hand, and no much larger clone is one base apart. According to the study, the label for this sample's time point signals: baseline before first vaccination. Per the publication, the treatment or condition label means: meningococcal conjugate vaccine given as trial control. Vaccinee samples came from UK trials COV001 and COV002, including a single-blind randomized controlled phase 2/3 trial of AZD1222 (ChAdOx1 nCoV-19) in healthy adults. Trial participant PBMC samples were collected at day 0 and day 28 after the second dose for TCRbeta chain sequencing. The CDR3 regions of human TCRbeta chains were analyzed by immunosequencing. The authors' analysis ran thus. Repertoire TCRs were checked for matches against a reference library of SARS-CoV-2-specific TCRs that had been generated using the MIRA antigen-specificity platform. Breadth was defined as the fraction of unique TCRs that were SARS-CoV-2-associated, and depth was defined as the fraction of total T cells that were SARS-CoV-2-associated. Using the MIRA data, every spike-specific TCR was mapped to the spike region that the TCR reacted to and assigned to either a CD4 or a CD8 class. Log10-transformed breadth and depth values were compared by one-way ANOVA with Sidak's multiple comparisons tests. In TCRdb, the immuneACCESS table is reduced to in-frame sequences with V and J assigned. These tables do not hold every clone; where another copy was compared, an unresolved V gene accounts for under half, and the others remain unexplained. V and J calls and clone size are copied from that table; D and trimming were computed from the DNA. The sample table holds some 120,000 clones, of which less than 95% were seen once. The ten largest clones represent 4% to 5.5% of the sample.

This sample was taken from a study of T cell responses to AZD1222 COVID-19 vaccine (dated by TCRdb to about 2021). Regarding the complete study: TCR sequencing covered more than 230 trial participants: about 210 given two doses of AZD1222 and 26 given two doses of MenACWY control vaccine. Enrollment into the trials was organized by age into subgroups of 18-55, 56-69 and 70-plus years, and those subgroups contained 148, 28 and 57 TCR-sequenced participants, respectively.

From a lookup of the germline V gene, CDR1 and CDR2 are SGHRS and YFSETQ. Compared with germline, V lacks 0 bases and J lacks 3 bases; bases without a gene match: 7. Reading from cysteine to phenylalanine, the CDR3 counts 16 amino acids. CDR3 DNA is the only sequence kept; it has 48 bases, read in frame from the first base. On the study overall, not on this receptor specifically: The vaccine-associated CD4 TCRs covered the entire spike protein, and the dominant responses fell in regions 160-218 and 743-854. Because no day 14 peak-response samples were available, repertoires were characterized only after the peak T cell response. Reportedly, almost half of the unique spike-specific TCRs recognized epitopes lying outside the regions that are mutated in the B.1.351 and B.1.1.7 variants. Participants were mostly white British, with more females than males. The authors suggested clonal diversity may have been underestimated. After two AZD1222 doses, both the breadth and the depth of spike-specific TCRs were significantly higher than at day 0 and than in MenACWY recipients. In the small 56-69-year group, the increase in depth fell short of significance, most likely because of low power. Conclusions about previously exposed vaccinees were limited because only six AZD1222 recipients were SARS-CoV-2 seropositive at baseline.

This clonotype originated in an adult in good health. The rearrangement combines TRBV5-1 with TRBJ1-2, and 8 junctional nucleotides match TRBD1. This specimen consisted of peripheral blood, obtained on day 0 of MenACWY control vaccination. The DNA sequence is TGCGCCAGCAGCTTGGAAGGGCAGGGGGCTTACTATGGCTACACCTTC. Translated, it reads CASSLEGQGAYYGYTF.